This paragraph reports one TCR beta chain. The antigen this receptor binds is unknown. No base quality information exists; no much larger clone differs at one position. The collaborating institutions used their own protocols to collect whole blood in K2EDTA tubes. For TCRbeta analysis, collaborator samples were shipped as frozen whole blood, as isolated PBMCs, or as DNA extracted from either sample type. TCRbeta CDR3 regions were amplified from genomic DNA using the immunoSEQ Assay, a bias-controlled multiplex PCR. The original pipeline was this. The number of nucleated cells in each sample was estimated from the amplification of reference gene primers within the assay. To quantify the absolute abundance of each unique TCRbeta CDR3 rearrangement, sequence reads were collapsed and filtered. For each sample, productive Simpson clonality was calculated by taking the square root of Simpson's diversity index across productive rearrangements. TCRdb carries this immuneACCESS record with in-frame sequences only. Its versions omit some clonotypes, under half of them owing to an unresolved V gene in the studies checked, with the rest unexplained. V, J and clone size reflect that table, while D and trimming were determined from the DNA. The sample table records about 51,000 clones; roughly 90% of these occur just once. Clones ranked in the top ten supply over 1% of the sample.

This specimen comes from a study of blood T cell repertoires in COVID-19 (dated by TCRdb to the early 2020s). At the level of the whole study: The collaborator samples originated in the United States, Italy and Spain and spanned the acute and convalescent phases of COVID-19. Sample metadata almost always included a de-identified subject ID, COVID-19 status, age in years and sex. Where available, HLA class I and class II types were obtained from metadata supplied by the sample provider rather than from assay-based typing. The material from the prospective study consisted of cDNA or gDNA derived from T cells, B-cell-depleted T cells, or PBMCs. The repertoires were released in a freely available public database intended as a resource for research on the immune response to SARS-CoV-2. Deeply sampled blood TCRbeta repertoires from subjects exposed to, actively infected with, or recovered from COVID-19 were included in the dataset. Samples came from the ongoing ImmuneRACE study (first 160 participants) plus 1,254 subjects from 6 global collaborators. What the authors observed across the whole study: How much clinical and demographic metadata was included differed by source and by participant, and the metadata was provided uncurated.

This clonotype was sampled from a man aged 60-69 years with acute or convalescent COVID-19. The source material was peripheral blood.

The nucleotides are TGTGCCAGCAGTTTAAAGGCGGGGCCTCGGACAGATACGCAGTATTTT. This codes for CASSLKAGPRTDTQYF. The chain joins TRBV27 to TRBJ2-3, with a weak D call of TRBD2 (6 bases match). The CDR3 has 16 amino acids, counting the end cysteine and phenylalanine. The DNA shown is the 48-base CDR3, in frame from base 1. The CDR1 and CDR2 encoded by the germline V gene (reference sequence) are MNHEY and SMNVEV. V sheds 2 bases and J sheds 3 bases, leaving 15 bases between their ends.